The rows below give T cell receptor beta chains drawn from one sample of a study of blood T cells in healthy people across ages. TCRdb processed the 5' RACE reads anew with MiXCR; each CDR3 protein has one entry. Of 270,000 or so distinct CDR3 sequences listed, 25% to 30% were seen once; the top ten hold 29%. The sample taken for sequencing was blood. These receptors were obtained from a woman between 70 and 85 years old in good health. Each CDR3 is given with its conserved first and last residue. Each record gives: D gene, V gene, J gene, clone size, CDR3 length, CDR3 DNA, CDR3 protein. D genes are given only for firm matches. A row's size may be missing; if present it is once, few, many or a size class.

NA	TRBV6-2/TRBV6-3	TRBJ1-1	few	12	TGTGCCAGCAGCAGAATGGGCACTGAAGCTTTCTTT	CASSRMGTEAFF
NA	TRBV28	TRBJ1-6	few	15	TGTGCCAGCAACGTGAGGGCAGGGTCGGGCTCACCCCTCCACTTT	CASNVRAGSGSPLHF
NA	TRBV28	TRBJ1-4	few	14	TGTGCCAGCAGCCTCGTAGGGGCGCGTGAAAAACTGTTTTTT	CASSLVGAREKLFF
TRBD2	TRBV20-1	TRBJ2-7	NA	15	TGCAGTGCTAGACTTGGGACTAGCGGTACCTACGAGCAGTACTTC	CSARLGTSGTYEQYF
NA	TRBV4-2	TRBJ2-7	few	15	TGTGCCAGCAGCCAAGATGTTGGACGACCCTACGAGCAGTACTTC	CASSQDVGRPYEQYF
NA	TRBV7-9	TRBJ2-3	few	14	TGTGCCAGCAGCTTATCTATAGCCACAGATACGCAGTATTTT	CASSLSIATDTQYF
NA	TRBV20-1	TRBJ1-3	NA	15	TGCAGTGCTAGAGAGAGGGGGACGGCTGGAAACACCATATATTTT	CSARERGTAGNTIYF
NA	TRBV12-3/TRBV12-4	TRBJ1-2	few	11	TGTGCCAACAGTTTAGCGGATTTGCACACCTTC	CANSLADLHTF
NA	TRBV7-2	TRBJ2-5	NA	15	TGTGCCAGCAGCATACCCTACAGGGCTCAAGAGACCCAGTACTTC	CASSIPYRAQETQYF
TRBD1	TRBV12-3/TRBV12-4	TRBJ2-3	once	15	TGTGCCAGCAGATCCGGGACAGGGGGCCCAGATACGCAGTATTTT	CASRSGTGGPDTQYF
NA	TRBV27	TRBJ2-3	NA	14	TGTGCCAGCAGTTTGTCGGGGGCGAAAGATATGCAGTATTTT	CASSLSGAKDMQYF
TRBD2	TRBV7-6	TRBJ2-5	many	13	TGTGCCAGCAGCCAGGGTAGCGGGGAGACCCAGTACTTC	CASSQGSGETQYF
TRBD2	TRBV10-3	TRBJ2-1	NA	14	TGTGCCATCAGTAGGACTAGCGGGAGAAGTGAGCAGTTCTTC	CAISRTSGRSEQFF
TRBD1	TRBV5-1	TRBJ2-1	NA	14	TGCGCCAGCAGCACGGGACAGGCGAGGGATGAGCAGTTCTTC	CASSTGQARDEQFF
NA	TRBV7-2	TRBJ2-5	NA	14	TGTGCCAGCACTCGGGGGCCGCCCAGAGAGACCCAGTACTTC	CASTRGPPRETQYF
TRBD2	TRBV24-1	TRBJ2-3	few	17	TGTGCCACCTCTAGCGGGAGTTCGGGCTTCGAGGGAGATACGCAGTATTTT	CATSSGSSGFEGDTQYF
TRBD2	TRBV20-1	TRBJ2-1	NA	14	TGCAGTGCTTCTAGCGGGAGGGCTGGCAATGAGCAGTTCTTC	CSASSGRAGNEQFF
NA	TRBV7-2	TRBJ2-5	NA	15	TGTGCCAGCAGCTACGAAGGGACTCCCCAAGAGACCCAGTACTTC	CASSYEGTPQETQYF
NA	TRBV2	TRBJ2-2	few	14	TGTGCCAGCAGTGAGCAGAGGGGCACCGGGGAGCTGTTTTTT	CASSEQRGTGELFF
NA	TRBV29-1	TRBJ1-1	few	10	TGCAGCGTTGCACACCCAGAAGCTTTCTTT	CSVAHPEAFF
TRBD2	TRBV20-1	TRBJ2-3	NA	16	TGCAGTGCTAGACCGGGACTAGCGGGACGTTCAGATACGCAGTATTTT	CSARPGLAGRSDTQYF
NA	TRBV2	TRBJ1-5	NA	15	TGTGCCAGCAGGGAGCTACTATATGGCAATCAGCCCCAGCATTTT	CASRELLYGNQPQHF
NA	TRBV12-3/TRBV12-4	TRBJ1-1	few	14	TGTGCCAGCCAGATGCATTCCGGGAGCGTACAAGCTTTCTTT	CASQMHSGSVQAFF
NA	TRBV7-9	TRBJ2-7	NA	13	TGTGCCAGCAGCAACGACAGCTTGTACGAGCAGTACTTC	CASSNDSLYEQYF
NA	TRBV7-9	TRBJ2-3	NA	14	TGTGCCAGCAGCTTAGCGCGGACGGGGGATACGCAGTATTTT	CASSLARTGDTQYF
TRBD1	TRBV12-3/TRBV12-4	TRBJ1-4	NA	15	TGTGCCAGCAGTGAACAAGACAGGGTCGGTGAAAAACTGTTTTTT	CASSEQDRVGEKLFF
TRBD1	TRBV7-2	TRBJ1-4	NA	14	TGTGCCAGCAGCTTGGAGGGGGCTAGGGAAAAACTGTTTTTT	CASSLEGAREKLFF
NA	TRBV6-6	TRBJ1-1	NA	13	TGTGCCAGCAGCGACAACAGGGACAATGAAGCTTTCTTT	CASSDNRDNEAFF
TRBD1	TRBV7-8	TRBJ2-5	few	12	TGTGCCAGCAGCCTTTCCGGGACAGGAGGGTACTTC	CASSLSGTGGYF
NA	TRBV20-1	TRBJ1-6	NA	13	TGCAGTGCTAGCGAGGCGGGAAATTCACCCCTCCACTTT	CSASEAGNSPLHF
NA	TRBV6-2/TRBV6-3	TRBJ1-2	few	13	TGTGCCAGCAGTTACCGTGGCGGGGCAGGCTACACCTTC	CASSYRGGAGYTF
NA	TRBV7-2	TRBJ2-7	NA	14	TGTGCCAGCAGCTTAGAAACTGTCACCTACGAGCAGTACTTC	CASSLETVTYEQYF
NA	TRBV20-1	TRBJ1-2	NA	12	TGCAGTGCTAGAACTAGCAACTATGGCTACACCTTC	CSARTSNYGYTF
NA	TRBV28	TRBJ1-5	few	16	TGTGCCAGCAGTTTATCCTTGGGGTTGGGCAATCAGCCCCAGCATTTT	CASSLSLGLGNQPQHF
NA	TRBV12-3/TRBV12-4	TRBJ2-7	few	13	TGTGCCAGCAGTTTTCAGGGGCTCTACGAGCAGTACTTC	CASSFQGLYEQYF
TRBD2	TRBV3-1	TRBJ2-7	many	15	TGTGCCAGCAGACGAGGGACTAGCGGGACCTACGAGCAGTACTTC	CASRRGTSGTYEQYF
NA	TRBV2	TRBJ1-6	NA	14	TGTGCCAGCAGGGAGGACAGTATGAATTCACCCCCCCACTTT	CASREDSMNSPPHF